This record covers a single T cell receptor delta chain. TCRdb ran CATT on the RT-PCR reads. This sample has 1,900 or so delta-chain clones, with over 11% found just once. Germline V gives CDR1 GEAIGNYY, CDR2 EKD. The CDR3 is 18 amino acids. With V trimmed by 1 base and J by 0 bases, 12 bases remained unmatched. These data originate in a study of gamma-delta T cells after stem cell transplantation. This receptor was identified in a human donor. It is not recorded whose cells these are; they may come from a transplant donor. The sample was gamma-delta T cells. This chain connects TRDV2 to TRDJ1, with 8 bases matching TRDD3. The CDR3 reads CACDTVSGGASYTDKLIF. CDR3 bases: TGTGCCTGTGACACGGTATCTGGGGGAGCCTCCTACACCGATAAACTCATCTTT.